This T cell receptor (beta chain) derives from a study of vaccination and CD4 T cells after COVID-19 (dated by TCRdb to 2021 to 2024). General notes on the study: Convalescent patients had a positive SARS-CoV-2 result on nasal swab PCR, and of these patients, fewer than ten had mild disease and one had severe disease. The convalescent cohort comprised six males and four females, including two Hispanic individuals, seven Caucasians, two Asians and one multiracial person. Participants received two doses of either the Pfizer-BioNTech BNT162b2 vaccine (n=8) or the Moderna mRNA-1273 vaccine (n=2). Post-COVID blood samples from convalescent patients were collected a median of about 100 days after diagnosis, with a range of 35 to 161 days. Post-vaccine blood samples were obtained a median of around 74 days after the second vaccine dose, with a range of roughly 13 to 250 days. For a few convalescent patients, samples were collected at an early post-vaccination timepoint (day 14) as well as at a late post-vaccination timepoint (days 161 to 241). The cultures were stimulated with overlapping spike peptide pools from SARS-CoV-2 and from the common cold coronaviruses HCoV-NL63, HCoV-OC43 and HCoV-229E. Control cultures received a CEFX viral epitope pool as the positive control, an HIV-1 Nef peptide pool as the negative control, or no peptide. In around 9 COVID-19 convalescent patients and a few infection-naive healthy vaccine recipients, researchers compared the spike-specific CD4+ TCR repertoire from before mRNA vaccination with the repertoire from after.

The CDR3 starts with the cysteine, ends with the phenylalanine, and has 16 residues. CDR3 DNA is the only sequence kept; it has 48 bases, read in frame from the first base. V is trimmed back by 1 base and J by 6 bases, and the junction contains 6 bases that no gene match accounts for. CDR1 SEHNR and CDR2 FQNEAQ are derived from the germline V gene (reference sequence). The paper as a whole reports these results and caveats: Nearly all vaccine-specific clones in convalescent patients (304 of 307) were mono-reactive for SARS-CoV-2 spike rather than cross-reactive with common cold coronaviruses. The study included relatively few convalescent patients and did not analyze early timepoints after natural infection. In convalescent patients, a median 86.3% of post-vaccine SARS-CoV-2-reactive clones were detected only after vaccination, and vaccine-specific priming was suggested by this finding. The median count of SARS-CoV-2-reactive clonotypes went up from 20 to 25 after infection to roughly 38 after vaccination, although the change was not significant.

The sample's time point label is to be understood as: late sampling 161 to 241 days after vaccination in a few convalescent patients. This sample's treatment or condition label indicates: approximately 9-day PBMC culture with coronavirus spike peptide pools or control peptides (ViraFEST assay). The ViraFEST assay, used in the study, expanded antigen-specific T cells with peptide pools and then identified the expanded clonotypes through TCR sequencing. The convalescent patients' positive SARS-CoV-2 PCR tests were from March to December 2020, which was before the Alpha, Beta and Delta variants emerged in the United States. Each well held about 2.2 million PBMCs cultured in IMDM containing roughly 5% human AB serum and approximately 10 IU/ml IL-2, with around 9.2 ug/ml peptide pools added. On days 3 and 7, half of the culture medium was replaced with fresh IL-2-containing medium. Once the cells had been in culture for around 10 days, the EasySep CD4+ T cell isolation kit was used to isolate CD4+ T cells by negative selection. Ficoll-Paque Plus gradient centrifugation was used to isolate PBMCs from whole blood, and the isolated PBMCs were then either used fresh or cryopreserved at -140C. Triplicate wells were generally used for each culture condition.

For this clonotype: Its antigen is currently not known. The record has no base qualities; no much larger clone is one base away.

The library was obtained by PCR. DNA from cultured CD4+ T cells was subjected to TCR sequencing with the Oncomine TCR Beta short-read assay at the Johns Hopkins FTIC core. Genomic DNA was extracted from the cultured CD4+ T cells with the QIAamp micro DNA kit. Oncomine TCR Beta libraries made from cultured CD4+ T cells were pooled using unique dual indexes and sequenced on an Illumina iSeq 100. Regarding the original processing steps: Non-productive sequences were removed, and CDR3s not starting with C, not ending with F or W, or shorter than 7 amino acids were discarded. The MANAFEST web application was used to identify antigen-specific clonotypes by comparing peptide-stimulated wells against reference wells and other culture wells. Positive clones required FDR below 0.05, an odds ratio above 5, and productive frequency above 0.1% in at least two of three replicate wells. Cross-reactive clonotypes were defined as significantly expanded in both SARS-CoV-2 spike wells and at least one common cold coronavirus spike condition. CDR3 homology was assessed with Levenshtein distances (stringdist) and unrooted phylogenetic trees (ape) in R version 3.6.1. TCRdb trimmed the raw reads at Q25, called clones with MiXCR and kept productive beta chains. Rows merge per CDR3 protein into single entries with the most common DNA and genes. What appears here as the V and J calls and clone size reflects TCRdb's work, not the paper's. This sample has tens of thousands of distinct CDR3 sequences in its table, and about 33% of those were observed once. The ten largest clonotypes hold over 9.5% of the sample.

The specimen was CD4+ T cells from blood, cultured in vitro, collected about 7 months after SARS-CoV-2 vaccination. The rearrangement combines TRBV7-9 with TRBJ1-4; 9 bases in between match TRBD1. This receptor was identified in a human donor who had recovered from COVID-19. The DNA sequence reads TGTGCCAGCAGCTTAGGGAGGGGACAGGGTGATGAAAAACTGTTTTTT. Translated, it reads CASSLGRGQGDEKLFF.